This record concerns one T cell receptor (beta chain) sequence. Its antigen is as yet unknown. Generated by immunoSEQ multiplex PCR, the TCRdb table keeps only in-frame clones and is missing some. The table has 100,000 to 150,000 clones, roughly nine tenths seen once. The data derive from a study of T cell responses to AZD1222 COVID-19 vaccine. Across the whole study: Second-dose groups at about 4 or about 12 weeks were pooled. Findings and caveats of the study: Nearly half of unique spike-specific TCRs reportedly avoided B.1.351 and B.1.1.7 mutated regions.

Germline V lookup: CDR1 LNHNV, CDR2 YYDKDF (reference sequence). Trimming removed 8 bases at V and 1 base at J, with 23 bases between. The length of the CDR3 is 17 residues. The TCR was taken from an adult in good health. The V gene is TRBV15, the J gene TRBJ1-1; maybe TRBD1 (5 bases). Source: peripheral blood, taken on day 0 of AZD1222 vaccination. The CDR3 region has the DNA TGTGCCACCGTGGGCCTCCCGGGACGGGAGAAGAACACTGAAGCTTTCTTT. This translates into CATVGLPGREKNTEAFF.